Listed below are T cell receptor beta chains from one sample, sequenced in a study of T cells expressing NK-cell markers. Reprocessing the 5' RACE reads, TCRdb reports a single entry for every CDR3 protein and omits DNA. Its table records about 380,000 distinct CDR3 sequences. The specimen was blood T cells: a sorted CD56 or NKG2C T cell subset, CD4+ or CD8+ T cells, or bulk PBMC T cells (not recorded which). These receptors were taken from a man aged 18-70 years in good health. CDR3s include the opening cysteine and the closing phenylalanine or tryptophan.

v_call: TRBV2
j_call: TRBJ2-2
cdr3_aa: CASSEFGANTGELFF

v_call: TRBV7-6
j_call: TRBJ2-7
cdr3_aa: CASSLATGTGSYEQYF

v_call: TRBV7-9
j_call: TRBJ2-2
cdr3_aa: CASSILAGALTGELFF

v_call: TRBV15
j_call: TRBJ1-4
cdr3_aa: CATSRERDRVSEKLFF

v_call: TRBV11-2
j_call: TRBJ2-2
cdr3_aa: CASSLGGAPGELFF

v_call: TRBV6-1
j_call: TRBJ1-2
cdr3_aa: CASSERGPDYGYTF

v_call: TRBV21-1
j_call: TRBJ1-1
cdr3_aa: CASSTGERNTEAFF

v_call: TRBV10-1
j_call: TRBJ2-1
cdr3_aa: CASRSSGGENEQFF

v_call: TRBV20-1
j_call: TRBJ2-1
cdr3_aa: CSAFSRGGSLSYNEQFF

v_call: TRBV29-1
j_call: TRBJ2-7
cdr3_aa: CSVEVGRGGYEQYF

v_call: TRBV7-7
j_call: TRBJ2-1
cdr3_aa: CASSLYSPGNEQFF

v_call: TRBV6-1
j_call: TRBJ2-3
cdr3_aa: CASRREGGPRSVYTQYF

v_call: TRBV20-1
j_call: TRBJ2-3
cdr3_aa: CSAIAGGFTLSDTQYF

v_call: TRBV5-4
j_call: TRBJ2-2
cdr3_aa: CASSAGLAGGRTGELFF

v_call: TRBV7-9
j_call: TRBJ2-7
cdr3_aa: CASSSREQGAGEQYF

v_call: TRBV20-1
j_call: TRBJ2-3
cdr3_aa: CSATRGGGTDTQYF

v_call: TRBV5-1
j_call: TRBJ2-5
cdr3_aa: CASSLGDGRTQETQYF

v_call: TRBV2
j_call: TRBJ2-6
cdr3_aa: CASSRRGSSGANVLTF

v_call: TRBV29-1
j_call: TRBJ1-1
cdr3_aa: CSVVEGGRRNTEAFF

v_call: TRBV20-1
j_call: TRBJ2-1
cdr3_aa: CSAQTRSHGEQFF